The clone carrying this TCR beta chain was counted between two and nine times. The source of the sample is a study of OX40 agonist ivuxolimab in advanced cancers. The CDR3 length is 15 residues. Germline CDR1 is SGHTA and CDR2 is FQGNSA. Trimming left V 7 bases short and J 6 bases short, with 19 bases between. The assay was immunoSEQ multiplex PCR, and TCRdb's table has in-frame clones only and misses some. This sample has fewer than 80,000 clones; around 81% occur once, and the top ten carry 5.5% to 7.5%. This clonotype was sampled from an adult with an advanced solid tumor such as melanoma, head and neck, liver or kidney cancer. J is TRBJ2-1 and V is TRBV7-2; unclear D gene. The sample in question was CD4+ or CD8+ T cells sorted from blood, obtained in a trial of the OX40 agonist ivuxolimab. The CDR3 loop reads CASTFLPEATNEQFF. The CDR3, as DNA: TGTGCCAGCACCTTCTTACCGGAAGCCACCAATGAGCAGTTCTTC.